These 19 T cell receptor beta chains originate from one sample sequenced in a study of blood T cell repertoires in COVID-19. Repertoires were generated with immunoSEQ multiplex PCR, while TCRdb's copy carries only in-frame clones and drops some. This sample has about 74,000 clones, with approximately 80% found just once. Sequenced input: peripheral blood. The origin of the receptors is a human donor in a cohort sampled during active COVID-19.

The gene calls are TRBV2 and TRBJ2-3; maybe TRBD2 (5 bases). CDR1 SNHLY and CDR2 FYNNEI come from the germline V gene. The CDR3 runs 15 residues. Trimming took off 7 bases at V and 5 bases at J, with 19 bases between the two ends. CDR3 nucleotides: TGTGCCAGCACCGACGGTCGGGATTGGGAAGATACGCAGTATTTT. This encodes CASTDGRDWEDTQYF.

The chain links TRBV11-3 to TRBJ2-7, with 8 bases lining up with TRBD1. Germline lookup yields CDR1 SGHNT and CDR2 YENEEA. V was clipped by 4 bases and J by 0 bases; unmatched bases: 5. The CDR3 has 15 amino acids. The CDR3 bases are TGTGCCAGCAGCTACCTTGGACAGGGCTCCTACGAGCAGTACTTC. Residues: CASSYLGQGSYEQYF. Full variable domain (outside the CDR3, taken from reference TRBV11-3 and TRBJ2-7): EAGVVQSPRYKIIEKKQPVAFWCNPISGHNTLYWYLQNLGQGPELLIRYENEEAVDDSQLPKDRFSAERLKGVDSTLKIQPAELGDSAVYLCASSYLGQGSYEQYFGPGTRLTVT.

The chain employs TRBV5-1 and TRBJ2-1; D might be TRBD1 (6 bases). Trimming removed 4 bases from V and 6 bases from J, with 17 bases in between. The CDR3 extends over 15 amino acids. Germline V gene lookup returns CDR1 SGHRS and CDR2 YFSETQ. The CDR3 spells CASSVSLDRSNEQFF. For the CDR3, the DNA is TGCGCCAGCAGCGTCTCCCTCGACAGGTCCAATGAGCAGTTCTTC.

Written as DNA, the CDR3 is TGTGCCAGCAGTGAATTGGCAGGGGGGATAACTGAAGCTTTCTTT. It specifies CASSELAGGITEAFF. This chain links TRBV6-1 with TRBJ1-1, with TRBD1 matching over 7 bases. This CDR3 is built from 15 residues. V lost 2 bases, J lost 5 bases, and 8 bases stayed unmatched. Germline V gene lookup returns CDR1 MNHNS and CDR2 SASEGT.

CDR3 coding DNA: TGTGCCAGCTCACCGCTCCGGGCAGGGGGCGTGCAGCCCCAGCATTTT. Encoded protein: CASSPLRAGGVQPQHF. The J gene is TRBJ1-5, the V gene TRBV18, with TRBD1 matching 8 bases. V trimming: 3 bases; J trimming: 7 bases; junction bases outside the gene matches: 11. The germline CDR1 and CDR2 sequences are KGHSH and LQKENI. The CDR3 consists of 16 residues. Full variable domain (remainder filled in from reference TRBV18 and TRBJ1-5): NAGVMQNPRHLVRRRGQEARLRCSPMKGHSHVYWYRQLPEEGLKFMVYLQKENIIDESGMPKERFSAEFPKEGPSILRIQQVVRGDSAAYFCASSPLRAGGVQPQHFGDGTRLSIL.

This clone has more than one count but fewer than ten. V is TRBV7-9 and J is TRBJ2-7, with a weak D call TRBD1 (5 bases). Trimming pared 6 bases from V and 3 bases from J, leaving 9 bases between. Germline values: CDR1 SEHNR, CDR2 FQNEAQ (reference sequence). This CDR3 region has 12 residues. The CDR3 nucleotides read TGTGCCAGCAGTCAAAGGGGCTACGAGCAGTACTTC. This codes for CASSQRGYEQYF.

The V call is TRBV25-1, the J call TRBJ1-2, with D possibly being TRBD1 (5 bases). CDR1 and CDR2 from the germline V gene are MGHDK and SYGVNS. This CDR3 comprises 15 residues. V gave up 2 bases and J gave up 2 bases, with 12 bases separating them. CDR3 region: CASSEAGLLNYGYTF. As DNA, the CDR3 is TGTGCCAGCAGTGAAGCGGGACTTCTGAACTATGGCTACACCTTC.

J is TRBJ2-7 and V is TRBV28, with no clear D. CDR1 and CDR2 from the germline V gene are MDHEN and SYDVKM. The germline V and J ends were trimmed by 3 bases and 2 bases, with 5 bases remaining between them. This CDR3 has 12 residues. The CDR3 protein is CASSLRTYEQYF. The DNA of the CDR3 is TGTGCCAGCAGTTTGAGGACCTACGAGCAGTACTTC.

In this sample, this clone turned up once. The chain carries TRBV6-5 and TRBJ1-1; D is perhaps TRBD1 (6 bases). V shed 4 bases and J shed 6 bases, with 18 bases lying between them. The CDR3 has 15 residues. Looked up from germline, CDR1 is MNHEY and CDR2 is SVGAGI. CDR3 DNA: TGTGCCAGCAGTTCGCCCCTAAAGGGGGTCGCTGAAGCTTTCTTT. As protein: CASSSPLKGVAEAFF.

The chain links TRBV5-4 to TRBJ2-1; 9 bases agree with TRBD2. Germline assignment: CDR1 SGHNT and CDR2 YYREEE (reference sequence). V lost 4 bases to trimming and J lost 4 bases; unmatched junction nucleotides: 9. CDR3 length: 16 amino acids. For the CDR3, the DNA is TGTGCCAGCAGCCTGTGGCGGGAGGGGTCTTACAATGAGCAGTTCTTC. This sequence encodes CASSLWREGSYNEQFF.

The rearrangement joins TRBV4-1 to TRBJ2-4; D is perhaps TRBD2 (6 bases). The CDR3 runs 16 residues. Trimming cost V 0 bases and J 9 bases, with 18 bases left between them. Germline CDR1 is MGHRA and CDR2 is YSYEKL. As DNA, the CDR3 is TGCGCCAGCAGCCAAGATATAGCGGCCAACTGGGGCATTCAGTACTTC. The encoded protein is CASSQDIAANWGIQYF.

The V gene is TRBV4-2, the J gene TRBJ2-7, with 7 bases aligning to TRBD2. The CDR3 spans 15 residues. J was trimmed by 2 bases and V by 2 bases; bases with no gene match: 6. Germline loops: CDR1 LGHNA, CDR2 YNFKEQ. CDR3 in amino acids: CASSQTASGPYEQYF. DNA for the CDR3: TGTGCCAGCAGCCAAACGGCTAGCGGACCCTACGAGCAGTACTTC.

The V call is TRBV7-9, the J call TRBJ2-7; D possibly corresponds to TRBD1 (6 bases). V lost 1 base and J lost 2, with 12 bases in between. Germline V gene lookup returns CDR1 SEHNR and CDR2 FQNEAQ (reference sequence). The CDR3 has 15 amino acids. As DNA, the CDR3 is TGTGCCAGCAGCTTAGTTGGCAGGGGAACCTACGAGCAGTACTTC. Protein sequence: CASSLVGRGTYEQYF.

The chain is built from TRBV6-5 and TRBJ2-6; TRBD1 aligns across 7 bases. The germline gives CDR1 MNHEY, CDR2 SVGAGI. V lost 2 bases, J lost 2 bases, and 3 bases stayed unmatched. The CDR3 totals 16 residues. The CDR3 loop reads CASSYVTGAGANVLTF. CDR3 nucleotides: TGTGCCAGCAGTTACGTTACAGGGGCTGGGGCCAACGTCCTGACTTTC.

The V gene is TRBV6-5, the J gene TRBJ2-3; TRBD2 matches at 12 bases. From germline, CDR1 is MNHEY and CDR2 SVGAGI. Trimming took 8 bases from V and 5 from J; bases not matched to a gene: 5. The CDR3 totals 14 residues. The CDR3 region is CASRLAGVGDTQYF. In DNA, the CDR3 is TGTGCCAGCCGACTAGCGGGAGTTGGAGATACGCAGTATTTT.

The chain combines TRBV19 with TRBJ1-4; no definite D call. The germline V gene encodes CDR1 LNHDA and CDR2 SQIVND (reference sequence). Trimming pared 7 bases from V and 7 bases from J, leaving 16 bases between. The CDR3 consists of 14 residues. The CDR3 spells CASNPREHGEKLFF. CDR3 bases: TGTGCCAGTAACCCCCGGGAACATGGTGAAAAACTGTTTTTT.

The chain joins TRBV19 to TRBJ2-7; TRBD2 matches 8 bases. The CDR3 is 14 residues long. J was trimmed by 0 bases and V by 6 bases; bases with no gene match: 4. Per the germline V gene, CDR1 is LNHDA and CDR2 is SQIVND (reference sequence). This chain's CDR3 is CASRQAGVSYEQYF. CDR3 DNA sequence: TGTGCCAGTAGGCAAGCGGGAGTCTCCTACGAGCAGTACTTC.

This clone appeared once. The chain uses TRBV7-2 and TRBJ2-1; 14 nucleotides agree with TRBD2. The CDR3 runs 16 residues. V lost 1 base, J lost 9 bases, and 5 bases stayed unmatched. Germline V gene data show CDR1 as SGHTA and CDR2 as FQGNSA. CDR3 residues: CASSLGRLAGGAEQFF. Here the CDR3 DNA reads TGTGCCAGCAGCTTAGGTCGACTAGCGGGAGGGGCTGAGCAGTTCTTC.

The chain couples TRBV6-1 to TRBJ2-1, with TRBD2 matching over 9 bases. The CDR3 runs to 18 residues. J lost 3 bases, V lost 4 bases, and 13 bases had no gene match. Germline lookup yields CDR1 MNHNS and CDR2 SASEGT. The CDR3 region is CASSADEAGGSLYNEQFF. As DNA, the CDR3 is TGTGCCAGCAGTGCCGATGAAGCGGGAGGAAGCCTCTACAATGAGCAGTTCTTC.